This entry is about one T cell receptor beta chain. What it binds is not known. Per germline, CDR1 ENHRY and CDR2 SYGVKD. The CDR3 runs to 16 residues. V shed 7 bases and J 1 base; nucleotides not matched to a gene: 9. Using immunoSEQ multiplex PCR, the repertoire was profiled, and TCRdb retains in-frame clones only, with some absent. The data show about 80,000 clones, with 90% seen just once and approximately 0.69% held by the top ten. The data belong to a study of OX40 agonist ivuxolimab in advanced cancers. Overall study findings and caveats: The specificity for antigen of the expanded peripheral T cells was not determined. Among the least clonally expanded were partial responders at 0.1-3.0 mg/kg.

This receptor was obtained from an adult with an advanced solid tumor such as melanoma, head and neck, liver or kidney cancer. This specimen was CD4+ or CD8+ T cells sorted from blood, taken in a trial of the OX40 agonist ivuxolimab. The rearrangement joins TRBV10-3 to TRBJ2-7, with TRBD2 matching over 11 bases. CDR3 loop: CAITASGRTGSYEQYF. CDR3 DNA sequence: TGTGCCATCACGGCTAGCGGGAGGACAGGATCCTACGAGCAGTACTTC.